This is a list of T cell receptor beta chains from one sample in a study of PD-1 blockade in classical Hodgkin lymphoma. Profiled with immunoSEQ multiplex PCR; TCRdb holds only in-frame clones, not every one. The sample lists more than 40,000 clones, roughly 86% seen once, with about a tenth in the top ten. The sample consisted of peripheral blood mononuclear cells (PBMCs), taken at baseline. These receptors were taken from a human donor with classical Hodgkin lymphoma. The CDR3 runs from the conserved cysteine through the conserved F or W. A D gene is named only where the DNA matches it firmly. Only part of the rows carry a size: once, few, many, or a class if the clone is expanded.

length,J,V,size,D,DNA,CDR3
13,TRBJ2-2,TRBV5-1,-,-,TGCGCCAGCAGCGACTCCGACACCGGGGAGCTGTTTTTT,CASSDSDTGELFF
13,TRBJ2-5,TRBV18,few,-,TGTGCCAGCTCACCTGTAGGGCTTGAGACCCAGTACTTC,CASSPVGLETQYF
15,TRBJ2-1,TRBV10-3,-,TRBD2,TGTGCCATCAGCTTCGGGACTAGCGGGAGCAATGAGCAGTTCTTC,CAISFGTSGSNEQFF
16,TRBJ2-7,TRBV7-3,-,TRBD2,TGTGCCAGCAGCTTACGCGAAGCGGGACCTCCCTACGAGCAGTACTTC,CASSLREAGPPYEQYF
14,TRBJ2-1,TRBV6-4,-,TRBD2,TGTGCCAGCAGTGTTGATCAAGCGGGGGGCCCCAGGTTCTTC,CASSVDQAGGPRFF
18,TRBJ2-2,TRBV4-2,-,-,TGTGCCAGCAGCCAAGTCGATAACTCGGACAGTGACACCGGGGAGCTGTTTTTT,CASSQVDNSDSDTGELFF
15,TRBJ2-5,TRBV27,-,TRBD2,TGTGCCAGCAGTTTAGCGGGAGCACTCCAAGAGACCCAGTACTTC,CASSLAGALQETQYF
15,TRBJ2-3,TRBV7-2,-,-,TGTGCCAGCAGCTTAGGGCGGGGGCGCACAGATACGCAGTATTTT,CASSLGRGRTDTQYF
12,TRBJ2-4,TRBV5-8,-,-,TGTGCCAGCAGCTTGGGACGAAACATTCAGTACTTC,CASSLGRNIQYF
15,TRBJ2-2,TRBV28,-,TRBD1,TGTGCCAGCAGAAAACAGGGGGCAAGTACCGGGGAGCTGTTTTTT,CASRKQGASTGELFF
15,TRBJ1-5,TRBV19,-,TRBD1,TGTGCCAGTAGAAGCAACAGGGGAAGCAATCAGCCCCAGCATTTT,CASRSNRGSNQPQHF
18,TRBJ2-5,TRBV4-2,-,TRBD1,TGTGCCAGCAGCCAAGGTACCTCCTGGGACAGCCAGGTCGAGACCCAGTACTTC,CASSQGTSWDSQVETQYF
15,TRBJ2-2,TRBV9,-,-,TGTGCCAGCAGCGCCGAGGGGACAATCACCGGGGAGCTGTTTTTT,CASSAEGTITGELFF
15,TRBJ2-1,TRBV19,-,TRBD2,TGTGCCAGTAGTGGGCTAGCGGTAAACTACAATGAGCAGTTCTTC,CASSGLAVNYNEQFF
13,TRBJ2-7,TRBV5-1,few,-,TGCGCCAGCAGCATGACAGTTTCCTACGAGCAGTACTTC,CASSMTVSYEQYF
15,TRBJ1-3,TRBV11-2,-,-,TGTGCCAGCAGCCAGGGACTGAGCTCTGGAAACACCATATATTTT,CASSQGLSSGNTIYF
16,TRBJ2-7,TRBV18,-,TRBD1,TGTGCCAGCTCACCACCGATTGGGACAGGACCCTACGAGCAGTACTTC,CASSPPIGTGPYEQYF
16,TRBJ2-7,TRBV5-1,-,-,TGCGCCAGCAGCCTATGGACTTATTCTCCCAACTACGAGCAGTACTTC,CASSLWTYSPNYEQYF
15,TRBJ2-1,TRBV27,-,TRBD2,TGTGCCAGCAGTTTTAGCGGGAGGGCCTACAATGAGCAGTTCTTC,CASSFSGRAYNEQFF
15,TRBJ2-3,TRBV5-1,-,-,TGCGCCAGCAGCACTAGTGGGCAGGGCGCAGATACGCAGTATTTT,CASSTSGQGADTQYF
15,TRBJ2-7,TRBV28,once,-,TGTGCCAGCAGTCCCGCGGGCGTAGCAGCCTACGAGCAGTACTTC,CASSPAGVAAYEQYF
11,TRBJ2-1,TRBV28,-,-,TGTGCCAGCAGTCGCATCAATGAGCAGTTCTTC,CASSRINEQFF
15,TRBJ1-3,TRBV18,-,-,TGTGCCAGCTCACCATTGCGGGATCCTGGAAACACCATATATTTT,CASSPLRDPGNTIYF
13,TRBJ2-7,TRBV5-1,-,TRBD1,TGCGCCAGCAGCTTAAGACAGGGTTACGAGCAGTACTTC,CASSLRQGYEQYF
11,TRBJ2-5,TRBV20-1,-,-,TGCAGTGCTAGACCCCAAGAGACCCAGTACTTC,CSARPQETQYF
13,TRBJ1-2,TRBV7-3,once,TRBD1,TGTGCCAGCAGCTTACACAGGGGGGATGGCTACACCTTC,CASSLHRGDGYTF
13,TRBJ2-5,TRBV5-1,-,-,TGCGCCAGCAGCTTGCCCACCCAAGAGACCCAGTACTTC,CASSLPTQETQYF
13,TRBJ2-1,TRBV4-1,-,-,TGCGCCAGCAGCCAAAGCGGAGGCAATGAGCAGTTCTTC,CASSQSGGNEQFF
16,TRBJ2-2,TRBV19,-,-,TGTGCCAGTAGTATCTCCCCGATCGCGAACACCGGGGAGCTGTTTTTT,CASSISPIANTGELFF
13,TRBJ2-7,TRBV6-5,-,-,TGTGCCAGCAGGGGCGTAGGTCCGTCCGAGCAGTACTTC,CASRGVGPSEQYF
13,TRBJ1-2,TRBV4-1,-,-,TGCGCCAGCAGCCAACTTGGGGTTAATGGCTACACCTTC,CASSQLGVNGYTF
14,TRBJ2-1,TRBV11-2,-,TRBD1,TGTGCCAGCAGCGAAAACAGGGGATACAATGAGCAGTTCTTC,CASSENRGYNEQFF
13,TRBJ2-5,TRBV18,-,-,TGTGCCAGCTCACCGGGCGGGGAAGAGACCCAGTACTTC,CASSPGGEETQYF
15,TRBJ2-7,TRBV27,-,-,TGTGCCAGCAGTTTCTCCAGCGGGCCTACCCACGAGCAGTACTTC,CASSFSSGPTHEQYF
18,TRBJ2-7,TRBV28,-,-,TGTGCCAGCAGTTTCCCCGCCTCCTCAGGCTACTTCTCCTACGAGCAGTACTTC,CASSFPASSGYFSYEQYF